Reported below is one TCR beta chain. The antigen is not known. The record originates from a study of human T cells and chemical hapten exposure. The study, taken as a whole, reports: Expanded TCR sets contained significantly more large CDR3 similarity clusters than controls.

Each CDR3 protein is one row after TCRdb ran MiXCR on the RACE reads. The repertoire holds around 380,000 distinct CDR3 sequences, with about 5% as singletons. Time point given: pre-sensitization, week 0. The treatment is: therapeutic diphenylcyclopropenone sensitization with weekly scalp DPC. CDR1 is MNHEY and CDR2 is SVGAGI in the germline V gene. The CDR3 length is 14 residues. The V gene end was trimmed by 6 bases and the J gene end by 4 bases; junction bases not matched to a gene: 6. The TCR originated in a woman between 18 and 29 years old with alopecia areata. Some clones in this sample may be carry-over from other donors' samples. The material was whole blood, obtained in connection with sensitization to the hapten diphenylcyclopropenone (DPC). The V and J genes are TRBV6-5 and TRBJ1-1, with 9 bases aligning to TRBD1. The CDR3 coding sequence is TGTGCCAGCAGCCGGGGACAGGGAACCACTGAAGCTTTCTTT. It codes for CASSRGQGTTEAFF.